The rows below give T cell receptor beta chains drawn from one sample of a study of cytomegalovirus exposure and HLA in healthy donors. Libraries were prepared by immunoSEQ multiplex PCR; TCRdb keeps only in-frame clonotypes and omits some of them. The sample shows 90,000 to 110,000 clones, about 86% of them seen only once. The sample taken for sequencing was PBMCs. The source is a woman aged 18-35 years in good health and CMV-seropositive. Both conserved end residues are part of each CDR3.

TRBV6-5	TRBJ1-4	CASTHGGGREKLFF
TRBV18	TRBJ1-3	CASSPGLTLGNTIYF
TRBV27	TRBJ2-7	CASSLLSSYEQYF
TRBV7-8	TRBJ1-5	CASSLASNQPQHF
TRBV28	TRBJ1-5	CASSGQGANQPQHF
TRBV28	TRBJ1-2	CASTVTGLYGYTF
TRBV4-2	TRBJ2-7	CASSQDEGDTAYEQYF
TRBV9	TRBJ2-7	CASSVGASGGPVASYEQYF
TRBV28	TRBJ1-3	CATTGQPTISGNTIYF
TRBV9	TRBJ2-6	CASSFPQREVSGANVLTF
TRBV27	TRBJ2-5	CASSFSSGAETQYF
TRBV4-1	TRBJ1-6	CASSQGQGYNSPLHF
TRBV5-6	TRBJ2-5	CASSGAGFGETQYF
TRBV9	TRBJ2-3	CASSVAGGLTDTQYF
TRBV5-1	TRBJ2-3	CASSPDRGLADTQYF
TRBV5-6	TRBJ2-3	CASSGKRSLAGGTDTQYF
TRBV28	TRBJ2-3	CASSSPGGTDTQYF
TRBV30	TRBJ2-7	CAWSEAARDNEQYF
TRBV28	TRBJ1-2	CASSPGTSYGYTF
TRBV5-1	TRBJ2-2	CASSLAPGLAGFTGELFF
TRBV16	TRBJ1-1	CASSQRTGNTEAFF
TRBV6-1	TRBJ1-2	CASRKGASDGYTF
TRBV6-6	TRBJ2-7	CASSTRQASYEQYF
TRBV20-1	TRBJ2-1	CSASSGGQQFF
TRBV7-9	TRBJ1-1	CASSLVPVPEAFF
TRBV6-1	TRBJ2-1	CASSVSGTRREQFF
TRBV18	TRBJ1-1	CASSPWTGGNTEAFF
TRBV11-3	TRBJ1-4	CASGQSDEKLFF
TRBV5-4	TRBJ1-2	CASSLSRGDYGYTF
TRBV2	TRBJ2-2	CASIGVVTTGELFF
TRBV11-2	TRBJ2-1	CASSLGTTYNEQFF
TRBV6-5	TRBJ1-2	CASRPSGEGRGYTF
TRBV6-1	TRBJ1-4	CASRRTGGEKLFF
TRBV28	TRBJ2-7	CASSLSDRGLYEQYF
TRBV15	TRBJ1-5	CATSTGTGKGDQPQHF
TRBV2	TRBJ2-2	CASSAGNTGELFF
TRBV6-5	TRBJ2-3	CASRYQTGTDTQYF
TRBV9	TRBJ2-7	CASSVGAGSYEQYF
TRBV19	TRBJ1-2	CASSSRGVRYGYTF
TRBV5-1	TRBJ2-3	CASSKGTGGVADTQYF